The T cell receptor beta chain described here comes from a study of blood T cell repertoires in COVID-19. Repertoires were generated with immunoSEQ multiplex PCR, while TCRdb's copy carries only in-frame clones and drops some. The data hold 150,000 or so clones, with approximately 82% observed a single time. There are 14 residues in the CDR3. V dropped 5 bases and J dropped 6; count of bases not matched to a gene: 8. Germline lookup yields CDR1 LNHDA and CDR2 SQIVND (reference sequence). The receptor was derived from a woman aged 50 to 65 with acute or convalescent COVID-19. The V gene is TRBV19, the J gene TRBJ2-3; 7 nucleotides align to TRBD1. What was sequenced was peripheral blood. CDR3 sequence: CASSFFTGADTQYF. The DNA for the CDR3 is TGTGCCAGTAGTTTTTTTACAGGGGCGGATACGCAGTATTTT. The full variable domain, rest sourced from reference TRBV19 and TRBJ2-3, is DGGITQSPKYLFRKEGQNVTLSCEQNLNHDAMYWYRQDPGQGLRLIYYSQIVNDFQKGDIAEGYSVSREKKESFPLTVTSAQKNPTAFYLCASSFFTGADTQYFGPGTRLTVL.